Following are 10 T cell receptor beta chains from one sample sequenced in a study of cytomegalovirus exposure and HLA in healthy donors. The PCR had 60 Vbeta and 13 Jbeta primers. The repertoire was sequenced with immunoSEQ multiplex PCR; TCRdb's copy has only in-frame clones and lacks some. This table holds about 150,000 clones, around 80% found once. The sequencing sample was made of PBMCs. The receptors were sampled from a middle-aged man in good health and CMV-seronegative.

The chain joins TRBV6-6 to TRBJ2-1; TRBD2 matches at 9 bases. Per the germline V gene, CDR1 is MNHNY and CDR2 is SVGAGI (reference sequence). V was pared by 7 bases and J by 2 bases, with 6 bases of the junction left unmatched. This CDR3 comprises 15 residues. The CDR3 bases are TGTGCCAGCAATTTAAGGACTAGCGCCTACAATGAGCAGTTCTTC. Residues: CASNLRTSAYNEQFF.

J is TRBJ2-2 and V is TRBV5-4, with D perhaps matching TRBD2 (6 bases). The CDR3 runs 17 residues. V lost 5 bases and J 6 bases, leaving 23 bases between the germline ends. Per the germline V gene, CDR1 is SGHNT and CDR2 is YYREEE (reference sequence). The CDR3 region has the DNA TGTGCCAGCAGTGGAGCCCCCGGGAGCCTAATCGCCGGGGAGCTGTTTTTT. Its translation: CASSGAPGSLIAGELFF.

This chain links TRBV4-1 with TRBJ2-2, with D possibly being TRBD1 (5 bases). Germline loops: CDR1 MGHRA, CDR2 YSYEKL. The CDR3 is 13 residues long. V was pared by 6 bases and J by 2 bases, with 7 bases between. CDR3 residues: CASRDTNTGELFF. CDR3 nucleotide sequence: TGCGCCAGCAGGGACACTAACACCGGGGAGCTGTTTTTT.

The chain is built from TRBV5-1 and TRBJ2-1; 9 bases are a match to TRBD2. Germline V gene lookup returns CDR1 SGHRS and CDR2 YFSETQ. CDR3 length equals 16 residues. The ends lost 3 bases at V and 3 bases at J; junction bases unmatched: 7. CDR3 amino acids: CASSSSGTSNYNEQFF. CDR3 DNA sequence: TGCGCCAGCAGCTCCTCCGGGACTAGCAACTACAATGAGCAGTTCTTC.

The V and J genes are TRBV19 and TRBJ1-2, with 12 bases aligning to TRBD1. The CDR3 has 17 residues. The germline V gene has CDR1 LNHDA and CDR2 SQIVND (reference sequence). Trimming removed 0 bases from V and 7 bases from J; junction bases left unmatched: 9. CDR3 in DNA: TGTGCCAGTAGTATAGATCGGGGGGACAGGGGGCGCGGTGGCTACACCTTC. This gives the protein CASSIDRGDRGRGGYTF.

The CDR3, as DNA: TGTGCCAGCAGCTACGCCAGGACAAATCCCACAGATACGCAGTATTTT. It encodes CASSYARTNPTDTQYF. This rearrangement joins TRBV7-2 to TRBJ2-3, with D tentatively TRBD1 (5 bases). The CDR3 has 16 amino acids. The germline V gene has CDR1 SGHTA and CDR2 FQGNSA. Deletions cut 4 bases from V and 2 bases from J, with 16 bases between.

The chain joins TRBV5-4 to TRBJ2-5; D call uncertain. The CDR3 covers 14 residues. Germline CDR1 and CDR2: SGHNT and YYREEE (reference sequence). The V gene lost 5 bases and the J gene lost 4 bases, with 15 bases spanning the gap. The CDR3 loop reads CASRGDGSVETQYF. CDR3 nucleotides: TGTGCCAGCAGGGGCGACGGATCTGTAGAGACCCAGTACTTC.

This sequence joins TRBV7-2 and TRBJ1-1; TRBD1 matches at 7 bases. Per the germline V gene, CDR1 is SGHTA and CDR2 is FQGNSA. This CDR3 has 12 residues. V gave up 5 bases and J gave up 5 bases; unmatched junction bases: 2. CDR3 sequence reads: CASSPQGTEAFF. CDR3 in DNA: TGTGCCAGCAGCCCACAGGGGACTGAAGCTTTCTTT.

The DNA of the CDR3 is TGTGCCAGCAGCTTAGGGGGAGAGAATTCACCCCTCCACTTT. Its translation: CASSLGGENSPLHF. This sequence joins TRBV7-2 and TRBJ1-6; D gene ambiguous. Trimming removed 1 base at V and 7 bases at J, with 8 bases between. The CDR3 sequence is 14 residues long. Germline V gene sequence: CDR1 SGHTA, CDR2 FQGNSA. The complete variable domain, with remaining parts taken from reference TRBV7-2 and TRBJ1-6, reads GAGVSQSPSNKVTEKGKDVELRCDPISGHTALYWYRQSLGQGLEFLIYFQGNSAPDKSGLPSDRFSAERTGGSVSTLTIQRTQQEDSAVYLCASSLGGENSPLHFGNGTRLTVT.

CDR3: CASSLEGLEQFF. Written as DNA, the CDR3 is TGTGCCAGCAGCTTAGAGGGGCTAGAGCAGTTCTTC. V is TRBV7-9 and J is TRBJ2-1, with D maybe TRBD1 (5 bases). This CDR3 is built from 12 residues. Germline V gene data show CDR1 as SEHNR and CDR2 as FQNEAQ (reference sequence). V was trimmed by 1 base and J by 10 bases, leaving 8 bases between them.